Listed below are T cell receptor beta chains from one sample, sequenced in a study of control samples from healthy donors and cancer patients. Assay used: immunoSEQ multiplex PCR; TCRdb lists only in-frame clones, some missing. Here the sample spans about 150,000 clones, 75% to 95% being singletons. The sequencing sample was made of blood. The receptors originated from a man younger than 45 in good health. Both conserved end residues are part of each CDR3. The D gene is left open where the match is weak. Clone size, where shown, is once, few, many, or a class for clones that have expanded.

clone_size: -; d_call: TRBD2; v_call: TRBV24-1; j_call: TRBJ2-2; cdr3_aa: CATAASGGKGTGELFF; cdr3_nt: TGTGCCACCGCGGCTAGCGGGGGGAAAGGCACCGGGGAGCTGTTTTTT
clone_size: -; d_call: -; v_call: TRBV3-1/TRBV3-2; j_call: TRBJ1-2; cdr3_aa: CASSQDGGVGYGYTF; cdr3_nt: TGTGCCAGCAGCCAAGACGGAGGGGTTGGCTATGGCTACACCTTC
clone_size: -; d_call: TRBD1; v_call: TRBV5-1; j_call: TRBJ2-3; cdr3_aa: CASSTDRASDTQYF; cdr3_nt: TGCGCCAGCAGCACCGACAGGGCTTCAGATACGCAGTATTTT
clone_size: once; d_call: -; v_call: TRBV5-1; j_call: TRBJ1-4; cdr3_aa: CASSKGFNEKLFF; cdr3_nt: TGCGCCAGCAGCAAAGGGTTTAATGAAAAACTGTTTTTT
clone_size: -; d_call: -; v_call: TRBV27; j_call: TRBJ2-7; cdr3_aa: CASSPGHRPYEQYF; cdr3_nt: TGTGCCAGCAGTCCGGGACATAGACCCTACGAGCAGTACTTC
clone_size: -; d_call: -; v_call: TRBV18; j_call: TRBJ1-1; cdr3_aa: CASSPPSARGAEAFF; cdr3_nt: TGTGCCAGCTCACCCCCATCGGCTCGAGGGGCAGAAGCTTTCTTT
clone_size: -; d_call: TRBD1; v_call: TRBV5-1; j_call: TRBJ2-2; cdr3_aa: CASSLTGDTGELFF; cdr3_nt: TGCGCCAGCAGCTTGACAGGGGACACCGGGGAGCTGTTTTTT
clone_size: -; d_call: -; v_call: TRBV6-5; j_call: TRBJ1-6; cdr3_aa: CASSYSYRAPNSPLHF; cdr3_nt: TGTGCCAGCAGTTACTCATACAGGGCTCCTAATTCACCCCTCCACTTT
clone_size: -; d_call: -; v_call: TRBV4-2; j_call: TRBJ1-6; cdr3_aa: CASSQDRRQTNSPLHF; cdr3_nt: TGTGCCAGCAGCCAAGATAGAAGGCAGACGAATTCACCCCTCCACTTT
clone_size: -; d_call: TRBD1; v_call: TRBV28; j_call: TRBJ1-2; cdr3_aa: CASSQQFQGVYGYTF; cdr3_nt: TGTGCCAGCAGCCAGCAGTTCCAGGGGGTCTATGGCTACACCTTC
clone_size: -; d_call: -; v_call: TRBV5-4; j_call: TRBJ2-3; cdr3_aa: CASSRPFEAGEDTQYF; cdr3_nt: TGTGCCAGCAGCCGGCCATTTGAAGCGGGTGAAGATACGCAGTATTTT
clone_size: once; d_call: -; v_call: TRBV30; j_call: TRBJ2-2; cdr3_aa: CAWNMGETDPTGELFF; cdr3_nt: TGTGCCTGGAATATGGGGGAAACAGACCCCACCGGGGAGCTGTTTTTT
clone_size: once; d_call: -; v_call: TRBV2; j_call: TRBJ1-5; cdr3_aa: CASRGDQPQHF; cdr3_nt: TGTGCCAGCAGGGGGGATCAGCCCCAGCATTTT
clone_size: -; d_call: -; v_call: TRBV7-2; j_call: TRBJ1-1; cdr3_aa: CASSLIRDFTEAFF; cdr3_nt: TGTGCCAGCAGCTTAATCAGGGATTTTACTGAAGCTTTCTTT
clone_size: -; d_call: TRBD1; v_call: TRBV7-9; j_call: TRBJ1-4; cdr3_aa: CASSLGQGKGEKLFF; cdr3_nt: TGTGCCAGCAGCTTAGGACAGGGAAAGGGTGAAAAACTGTTTTTT
clone_size: -; d_call: -; v_call: TRBV7-3; j_call: TRBJ1-2; cdr3_aa: CASSLTAGDDYGYTF; cdr3_nt: TGTGCCAGCAGCTTAACCGCAGGGGACGACTATGGCTACACCTTC
clone_size: -; d_call: -; v_call: TRBV19; j_call: TRBJ1-1; cdr3_aa: CASSITLGDTEAFF; cdr3_nt: TGTGCCAGTAGTATAACCTTAGGGGACACTGAAGCTTTCTTT
clone_size: -; d_call: -; v_call: TRBV2; j_call: TRBJ2-3; cdr3_aa: CASREEGDTQYF; cdr3_nt: TGTGCCAGCAGGGAAGAGGGAGATACGCAGTATTTT
clone_size: -; d_call: TRBD1; v_call: TRBV7-9; j_call: TRBJ1-1; cdr3_aa: CASSLVGQGVITEAFF; cdr3_nt: TGTGCCAGCAGCTTAGTGGGACAGGGGGTAATAACTGAAGCTTTCTTT
clone_size: -; d_call: -; v_call: TRBV5-1; j_call: TRBJ1-2; cdr3_aa: CASSRDTYGYTF; cdr3_nt: TGCGCCAGCAGCAGGGACACCTATGGCTACACCTTC
clone_size: -; d_call: -; v_call: TRBV25-1; j_call: TRBJ2-3; cdr3_aa: CASSNHRVRGTDTQYF; cdr3_nt: TGTGCCAGCAGTAATCACAGGGTAAGGGGAACAGATACGCAGTATTTT
clone_size: once; d_call: -; v_call: TRBV11-2; j_call: TRBJ2-2; cdr3_aa: CASRKTRREPTGELFF; cdr3_nt: TGTGCCAGCAGGAAAACAAGACGGGAGCCCACCGGGGAGCTGTTTTTT
clone_size: -; d_call: -; v_call: TRBV6-6; j_call: TRBJ1-5; cdr3_aa: CASSYSLGDQPQHF; cdr3_nt: TGTGCCAGCAGTTACTCGTTGGGCGATCAGCCCCAGCATTTT
clone_size: once; d_call: -; v_call: TRBV19; j_call: TRBJ1-2; cdr3_aa: CASSQDLGANYGYTF; cdr3_nt: TGTGCCAGTAGTCAAGACCTGGGAGCTAACTATGGCTACACCTTC
clone_size: -; d_call: TRBD1; v_call: TRBV15; j_call: TRBJ1-6; cdr3_aa: CATSNRDRGSNSPLHF; cdr3_nt: TGTGCCACCAGCAACCGGGACAGGGGGAGTAATTCACCCCTCCACTTT
clone_size: -; d_call: TRBD2; v_call: TRBV7-8; j_call: TRBJ2-2; cdr3_aa: CASSIRTSGIGELFF; cdr3_nt: TGTGCCAGCAGCATACGGACTAGCGGGATCGGGGAGCTGTTTTTT
clone_size: once; d_call: -; v_call: TRBV14; j_call: TRBJ1-2; cdr3_aa: CASSQALQAGPGYTF; cdr3_nt: TGTGCCAGCAGCCAAGCGTTGCAGGCCGGACCTGGCTACACCTTC
clone_size: once; d_call: TRBD1; v_call: TRBV27; j_call: TRBJ1-1; cdr3_aa: CASKERGQVEAFF; cdr3_nt: TGTGCCAGCAAAGAACGGGGACAGGTGGAAGCTTTCTTT
clone_size: -; d_call: TRBD1; v_call: TRBV6-5; j_call: TRBJ1-5; cdr3_aa: CASSSGQTNQPQHF; cdr3_nt: TGTGCCAGCAGTTCGGGACAGACCAATCAGCCCCAGCATTTT
clone_size: -; d_call: -; v_call: TRBV9; j_call: TRBJ1-4; cdr3_aa: CASSRVAEKLFF; cdr3_nt: TGTGCCAGCAGCAGGGTCGCTGAAAAACTGTTTTTT
clone_size: -; d_call: -; v_call: TRBV7-2; j_call: TRBJ1-1; cdr3_aa: CASSPDFRVRTEAFF; cdr3_nt: TGTGCCAGCAGCCCGGACTTCAGGGTCCGCACTGAAGCTTTCTTT
clone_size: -; d_call: TRBD1; v_call: TRBV28; j_call: TRBJ1-6; cdr3_aa: CASSPGQRTNSPLHF; cdr3_nt: TGTGCCAGCAGTCCGGGACAGAGGACTAATTCACCCCTCCACTTT
clone_size: -; d_call: -; v_call: TRBV27; j_call: TRBJ2-7; cdr3_aa: CASSPTGTHYEQYF; cdr3_nt: TGTGCCAGCAGTCCGACCGGGACACACTACGAGCAGTACTTC
clone_size: few; d_call: -; v_call: TRBV7-9; j_call: TRBJ2-2; cdr3_aa: CASSLVKDTGELFF; cdr3_nt: TGTGCCAGCAGCTTGGTTAAGGACACCGGGGAGCTGTTTTTT
clone_size: -; d_call: -; v_call: TRBV3-1/TRBV3-2; j_call: TRBJ1-6; cdr3_aa: CASSQGTDNSPLHF; cdr3_nt: TGTGCCAGCAGCCAAGGGACAGATAATTCACCCCTCCACTTT
clone_size: -; d_call: -; v_call: TRBV10-1; j_call: TRBJ2-3; cdr3_aa: CASSEHTDTQYF; cdr3_nt: TGCGCCAGTTCCGAGCACACAGATACGCAGTATTTT
clone_size: -; d_call: -; v_call: TRBV24-1; j_call: TRBJ2-3; cdr3_aa: CATSRGGGLSDTQYF; cdr3_nt: TGTGCCACCAGTCGCGGAGGGGGCTTGTCAGATACGCAGTATTTT
clone_size: -; d_call: TRBD1; v_call: TRBV15; j_call: TRBJ1-2; cdr3_aa: CATSRDRISNYGYTF; cdr3_nt: TGTGCCACCAGCAGGGACAGGATTTCTAACTATGGCTACACCTTC
clone_size: once; d_call: TRBD2; v_call: TRBV4-1; j_call: TRBJ2-7; cdr3_aa: CASSQEAGTTSGEQYF; cdr3_nt: TGCGCCAGCAGCCAAGAAGCGGGGACCACCTCGGGGGAGCAGTACTTC
clone_size: -; d_call: TRBD1; v_call: TRBV5-4; j_call: TRBJ2-7; cdr3_aa: CASSSRTGGEQYF; cdr3_nt: TGTGCCAGCAGCTCGCGGACAGGGGGCGAGCAGTACTTC
clone_size: few; d_call: -; v_call: TRBV27; j_call: TRBJ1-5; cdr3_aa: CASSLTDAIDQPQHF; cdr3_nt: TGTGCCAGCAGCCTAACGGATGCGATTGATCAGCCCCAGCATTTT
clone_size: -; d_call: -; v_call: TRBV5-1; j_call: TRBJ1-2; cdr3_aa: CASSLRTGSNDGYTF; cdr3_nt: TGCGCCAGCAGCTTGAGAACAGGAAGTAATGATGGCTACACCTTC
clone_size: once; d_call: -; v_call: TRBV2; j_call: TRBJ2-1; cdr3_aa: CASSEQGYNEQFF; cdr3_nt: TGTGCCAGCAGTGAACAGGGGTACAATGAGCAGTTCTTC
clone_size: -; d_call: TRBD1; v_call: TRBV5-6; j_call: TRBJ1-2; cdr3_aa: CASSGDRAYGYTF; cdr3_nt: TGTGCCAGCAGCGGCGACAGGGCCTATGGCTACACCTTC
clone_size: -; d_call: -; v_call: TRBV30; j_call: TRBJ1-2; cdr3_aa: CAWSVRGQGIGGYTF; cdr3_nt: TGTGCCTGGAGTGTCCGGGGGCAGGGGATCGGTGGCTACACCTTC
clone_size: -; d_call: -; v_call: TRBV9; j_call: TRBJ1-3; cdr3_aa: CASSVKEGGDTIYF; cdr3_nt: TGTGCCAGCAGCGTAAAAGAGGGTGGGGACACCATATATTTT
clone_size: -; d_call: TRBD1; v_call: TRBV6-5; j_call: TRBJ1-1; cdr3_aa: CASSYSTGGYTEAFF; cdr3_nt: TGTGCCAGCAGTTACTCAACAGGGGGGTACACTGAAGCTTTCTTT
clone_size: -; d_call: -; v_call: TRBV27; j_call: TRBJ1-2; cdr3_aa: CASSSNRPEGNYGYTF; cdr3_nt: TGTGCCAGCAGTTCCAACCGACCCGAGGGAAACTATGGCTACACCTTC
clone_size: -; d_call: TRBD1; v_call: TRBV7-2; j_call: TRBJ1-1; cdr3_aa: CASSLDRDRGFTEAFF; cdr3_nt: TGTGCCAGCAGCTTAGATAGGGACAGGGGATTCACTGAAGCTTTCTTT
clone_size: -; d_call: TRBD1; v_call: TRBV28; j_call: TRBJ1-2; cdr3_aa: CATRGTGVFVGYTF; cdr3_nt: TGTGCCACCCGGGGGACAGGGGTTTTCGTTGGCTACACCTTC
clone_size: -; d_call: TRBD1; v_call: TRBV7-3; j_call: TRBJ1-1; cdr3_aa: CASSTTGGRNTEAFF; cdr3_nt: TGTGCCAGCAGCACAACAGGGGGGAGGAACACTGAAGCTTTCTTT
clone_size: -; d_call: -; v_call: TRBV7-9; j_call: TRBJ2-2; cdr3_aa: CASSLTGELFF; cdr3_nt: TGTGCCAGCAGCTTAACCGGGGAGCTGTTTTTT
clone_size: -; d_call: -; v_call: TRBV6-5; j_call: TRBJ2-3; cdr3_aa: CASSSPSTDTQYF; cdr3_nt: TGTGCCAGCAGTTCCCCTAGCACAGATACGCAGTATTTT
clone_size: -; d_call: TRBD2; v_call: TRBV2; j_call: TRBJ2-5; cdr3_aa: CASVAGGQETQYF; cdr3_nt: TGTGCCAGCGTGGCGGGGGGCCAAGAGACCCAGTACTTC
clone_size: -; d_call: -; v_call: TRBV3-1/TRBV3-2; j_call: TRBJ1-1; cdr3_aa: CASSQLQEDTEAFF; cdr3_nt: TGTGCCAGCAGCCAACTACAGGAAGACACTGAAGCTTTCTTT
clone_size: -; d_call: TRBD2; v_call: TRBV4-2; j_call: TRBJ2-3; cdr3_aa: CASSQDIRLVTSGSTDTQYF; cdr3_nt: TGTGCCAGCAGCCAAGACATACGTTTGGTAACTAGCGGAAGCACAGATACGCAGTATTTT
clone_size: -; d_call: TRBD1; v_call: TRBV27; j_call: TRBJ1-1; cdr3_aa: CASIGQGAVEAFF; cdr3_nt: TGTGCCAGCATTGGACAGGGGGCGGTTGAAGCTTTCTTT
clone_size: -; d_call: TRBD1; v_call: TRBV6-4; j_call: TRBJ1-6; cdr3_aa: CASSDSDRGSPLHF; cdr3_nt: TGTGCCAGCAGTGACTCCGACAGGGGATCACCCCTCCACTTT
clone_size: -; d_call: -; v_call: TRBV9; j_call: TRBJ2-2; cdr3_aa: CASSGQGLRELFF; cdr3_nt: TGTGCCAGCAGCGGACAAGGCCTACGGGAGCTGTTTTTT